These T cell receptor beta chains were read from a single sample in a study of response to subunit inactivated influenza vaccine. Each CDR3 protein gets one entry after TCRdb re-called the RT-PCR reads with MiXCR. The sample lists over 800,000 distinct CDR3 sequences; about 20% were seen once. The source was PBMCs from blood, collected more than 4 days after vaccination. The receptors were sampled from a man aged 50 or older who received an inactivated influenza vaccine. Both conserved end residues are part of each CDR3. A D gene is named only where the DNA matches it firmly. A clone size is listed for some rows: how often the clone was seen (once, few, many), or a class if it is expanded.

TRBV21-1	.	.	16	TRBJ2-3	TGTGCCAGCAGCAAAATCCCAGGCACTAGCACAGATACGCAGTATTTT	CASSKIPGTSTDTQYF
TRBV20-1	few	TRBD1	14	TRBJ2-1	TGCAGTGCTAGAGATTGGGGACAGAACAATGAGCAGTTCTTC	CSARDWGQNNEQFF
TRBV12-3/TRBV12-4	many	.	17	TRBJ2-3	TGTGCCAGCAGTTTATTCACGGGCGGGATCAACATAGATACGCAGTATTTT	CASSLFTGGINIDTQYF
TRBV7-9	many	.	15	TRBJ2-3	TGTGCCAGCAGCCCGGTAACCGGGAGCACAGATACGCAGTATTTT	CASSPVTGSTDTQYF
TRBV10-3	once	.	17	TRBJ2-7	TGTGCCATCAGTAGGGAAGAGACCGGGACCACGGGGGTGGAGCAGTACTTC	CAISREETGTTGVEQYF
TRBV5-1	.	.	12	TRBJ2-5	TGCGCCAGCAGCCGAAGGGAAGAGACCCAGTACTTC	CASSRREETQYF
TRBV28	once	.	16	TRBJ2-7	TGTGCCAGCAGTTTAGGCACAGCCCACAGCCCCTACGAGCAGTACTTC	CASSLGTAHSPYEQYF
TRBV7-9	.	.	12	TRBJ1-5	TGTGCCAGCAGCGAGTGGGGACAGCCCCAGCATTTT	CASSEWGQPQHF
TRBV29-1	.	TRBD2	15	TRBJ2-1	TGCAGCGGGAGGACTAGCGGGAGCGACTACAATGAGCAGATCTTC	CSGRTSGSDYNEQIF
TRBV5-1	few	.	14	TRBJ1-1	TGCGCCAGCAGCTTGGAACGGGACGCTTCGCCGGCTTTCTTT	CASSLERDASPAFF
TRBV11-1	.	TRBD1	13	TRBJ1-5	TGTGCCAGCAGCAAGAGGGGGCTCCAGCCCCAGCATTTT	CASSKRGLQPQHF
TRBV13	.	.	14	TRBJ2-7	TGTGCCAGCAGCTTACGCGTACGGGACTACGAGCAGTACTTC	CASSLRVRDYEQYF
TRBV27	few	TRBD1	14	TRBJ2-7	TGTGCCAGCAGTTTACGACAGGGGGCTAGCGAGCAGTACTTC	CASSLRQGASEQYF
TRBV15	.	TRBD2	18	TRBJ2-1	TGTGCCACCAGCAGAGAGGACCCTGCTAGCGGGGGGGCCTATGAGCAGTTCTTC	CATSREDPASGGAYEQFF
TRBV5-1	.	.	12	TRBJ2-7	TGCGCCAGCAGCCCTGGCTCCGGGGAGCAGTACTTC	CASSPGSGEQYF
TRBV11-2	.	.	14	TRBJ1-5	TGTGCCAGCAGTTCCACAGACGGCAATCAGCCCCAGCATTTT	CASSSTDGNQPQHF
TRBV7-2	many	.	12	TRBJ2-3	TGTGCCAGCAGCATCACCACAGATACGCAGTATTTT	CASSITTDTQYF
TRBV20-1	few	.	16	TRBJ2-4	TGCAGTGCTTCTAGACTGGATCCCAGCGCCAAAAACATTCAGTACTTC	CSASRLDPSAKNIQYF
TRBV4-3	few	TRBD2	15	TRBJ2-7	TGCGCCAGCAGCCAGACTAGCGGGAGTGGATACGAGCAGTACTTC	CASSQTSGSGYEQYF
TRBV12-3/TRBV12-4	few	TRBD1	16	TRBJ1-1	TGTGCCAGCAGTCAAGGGGGCGCAGGACTGAACACTGAAGCTTTCTTT	CASSQGGAGLNTEAFF
TRBV7-2	.	TRBD2	15	TRBJ2-6	TGTGCCAGCAGCGTGGCGGGGGTTGGGGCCAACGTCCTGACTTTC	CASSVAGVGANVLTF
TRBV4-3	few	.	15	TRBJ2-7	TGCGCCAGCAGCCAAGATATAATAGCCCCCTACGAGCAGTACTTC	CASSQDIIAPYEQYF
TRBV7-2	.	.	15	TRBJ1-6	TGTGCCAGCAGCTTACAGGGTTCCTATAATTCACCCCTCCACTTT	CASSLQGSYNSPLHF
TRBV10-3	.	TRBD1	13	TRBJ2-5	TGTGCCATCAGTGACAGGGGGCAAGAGACCCAGTACTTC	CAISDRGQETQYF
TRBV5-1	few	.	14	TRBJ1-4	TGCGCCAGCAGCTTGGGGACCACTTATGAAAAACTGTTTTTT	CASSLGTTYEKLFF
TRBV7-6	many	TRBD1	16	TRBJ2-5	TGTGCCAGCAGCTTAGCCTCCGGGACAGACCAAGAGACCCAGTACTTC	CASSLASGTDQETQYF
TRBV7-6	.	.	14	TRBJ2-3	TGTGCCAGCAGCCAGAACGAGGGTCCAGATACGCAGTATTTT	CASSQNEGPDTQYF
TRBV12-3/TRBV12-4	.	.	12	TRBJ1-1	TGTGCCAGCAGCTCTCAAGCTGGGGAAGCTCTCTTT	CASSSQAGEALF
TRBV27	many	.	13	TRBJ2-7	TGTGCCAGCAGTTGGACAGGGAGGGACGAGCAGTACTTC	CASSWTGRDEQYF
TRBV10-3	few	.	14	TRBJ1-4	TGTGCCATCAGTGAGCCGGGGGCAGGGGAAAAACTGTTTTTT	CAISEPGAGEKLFF
TRBV12-3/TRBV12-4	few	.	13	TRBJ1-6	TGTGCCAGCAGTTTGGTAATAGATTCACCCCTCCACTTT	CASSLVIDSPLHF
TRBV27	many	TRBD2	16	TRBJ2-1	TGTGCCAGCAGTTTATTAGTGGGAGCGGGATACAATGAGCAGTTCTTC	CASSLLVGAGYNEQFF
TRBV28	few	.	13	TRBJ2-1	TGTGCCAGCCGAGGGTACTCCTACAATGAGCAGTTCTTC	CASRGYSYNEQFF
TRBV7-9	.	.	13	TRBJ2-2	TGTGCCAGCAGCGGCACTAGTTCCGGGGAGCTGTTTTTT	CASSGTSSGELFF
TRBV12-3/TRBV12-4	many	.	14	TRBJ2-1	TGTGCCAGCAGAACGACTCAGGGGAGGAATGAGCAGTTCTTC	CASRTTQGRNEQFF
TRBV19	.	TRBD2	14	TRBJ2-1	TGTGCCAGTAGTGTGACGGGAGGTTTGAATGAGCAGTTCTTC	CASSVTGGLNEQFF
TRBV20-1	.	.	11	TRBJ1-5	TGCAGTGACCCGGGCCCCCCAGCCCAGCATTTT	CSDPGPPAQHF
TRBV6-2/TRBV6-3	.	.	13	TRBJ1-1	TGTGCCAGCAGTTTATACGGATACACTGAAGCTTTCTTT	CASSLYGYTEAFF
TRBV28	few	.	12	TRBJ2-5	TGTGCCAGCAGTTTCGAACCAGAGACCCAGTACTTC	CASSFEPETQYF
TRBV5-1	few	.	15	TRBJ2-6	TGCGCCAGCAGCCAAAACAGGGCTGGGGCCAACGTCCTGACTTTC	CASSQNRAGANVLTF
TRBV15	.	TRBD2	14	TRBJ2-5	TGTGCCACCAGGCCAGTCGGGGGGGCAGAGACCCAGTACTTC	CATRPVGGAETQYF
TRBV6-5	few	.	15	TRBJ2-7	TGTGCCAGCAGTTACACCGATATCCCCTACTACGAGCAGTACTTC	CASSYTDIPYYEQYF
TRBV6-5	.	.	12	TRBJ1-1	TGTGCCAGCAGCCCTGATAACACTGAAGCTTTCTTT	CASSPDNTEAFF
TRBV6-5	.	.	11	TRBJ2-3	TGTGCCACGGGAAGGTATTCACCGCAGTATTTT	CATGRYSPQYF
TRBV24-1	few	TRBD2	15	TRBJ2-3	TGTGCCACCAGTGAGATTAGCGGGAGCACAGATACGCAGTATTTT	CATSEISGSTDTQYF
TRBV4-2	few	TRBD2	16	TRBJ2-7	TGTGCCAGCAGCCAAAGGTATGGGACTAGCACCCACGAGCAGTACTTC	CASSQRYGTSTHEQYF
TRBV5-1	.	TRBD2	15	TRBJ2-3	TGCGCCAGCAGTCACCACGGGGAGGGGACAGATACGCAGTATTTT	CASSHHGEGTDTQYF
TRBV6-5	few	TRBD2	16	TRBJ2-3	TGTGCCAGCAGTTCCGGGACTAGCTCCCGCACAGATACGCAGTATTTT	CASSSGTSSRTDTQYF
TRBV20-1	.	.	10	TRBJ2-5	TGCAGTGCTCCGGGACAATCCCAGTACTTC	CSAPGQSQYF
TRBV4-2	.	.	14	TRBJ1-2	TGTGCCAGCAGCCAAGAACAGAATATAGGGGGCTACACCTTC	CASSQEQNIGGYTF
TRBV7-9	.	TRBD2	15	TRBJ2-7	TGTGCCAGCAGCTGGACTAGCGGGAGGAATTCCGAGCAGTACTTC	CASSWTSGRNSEQYF